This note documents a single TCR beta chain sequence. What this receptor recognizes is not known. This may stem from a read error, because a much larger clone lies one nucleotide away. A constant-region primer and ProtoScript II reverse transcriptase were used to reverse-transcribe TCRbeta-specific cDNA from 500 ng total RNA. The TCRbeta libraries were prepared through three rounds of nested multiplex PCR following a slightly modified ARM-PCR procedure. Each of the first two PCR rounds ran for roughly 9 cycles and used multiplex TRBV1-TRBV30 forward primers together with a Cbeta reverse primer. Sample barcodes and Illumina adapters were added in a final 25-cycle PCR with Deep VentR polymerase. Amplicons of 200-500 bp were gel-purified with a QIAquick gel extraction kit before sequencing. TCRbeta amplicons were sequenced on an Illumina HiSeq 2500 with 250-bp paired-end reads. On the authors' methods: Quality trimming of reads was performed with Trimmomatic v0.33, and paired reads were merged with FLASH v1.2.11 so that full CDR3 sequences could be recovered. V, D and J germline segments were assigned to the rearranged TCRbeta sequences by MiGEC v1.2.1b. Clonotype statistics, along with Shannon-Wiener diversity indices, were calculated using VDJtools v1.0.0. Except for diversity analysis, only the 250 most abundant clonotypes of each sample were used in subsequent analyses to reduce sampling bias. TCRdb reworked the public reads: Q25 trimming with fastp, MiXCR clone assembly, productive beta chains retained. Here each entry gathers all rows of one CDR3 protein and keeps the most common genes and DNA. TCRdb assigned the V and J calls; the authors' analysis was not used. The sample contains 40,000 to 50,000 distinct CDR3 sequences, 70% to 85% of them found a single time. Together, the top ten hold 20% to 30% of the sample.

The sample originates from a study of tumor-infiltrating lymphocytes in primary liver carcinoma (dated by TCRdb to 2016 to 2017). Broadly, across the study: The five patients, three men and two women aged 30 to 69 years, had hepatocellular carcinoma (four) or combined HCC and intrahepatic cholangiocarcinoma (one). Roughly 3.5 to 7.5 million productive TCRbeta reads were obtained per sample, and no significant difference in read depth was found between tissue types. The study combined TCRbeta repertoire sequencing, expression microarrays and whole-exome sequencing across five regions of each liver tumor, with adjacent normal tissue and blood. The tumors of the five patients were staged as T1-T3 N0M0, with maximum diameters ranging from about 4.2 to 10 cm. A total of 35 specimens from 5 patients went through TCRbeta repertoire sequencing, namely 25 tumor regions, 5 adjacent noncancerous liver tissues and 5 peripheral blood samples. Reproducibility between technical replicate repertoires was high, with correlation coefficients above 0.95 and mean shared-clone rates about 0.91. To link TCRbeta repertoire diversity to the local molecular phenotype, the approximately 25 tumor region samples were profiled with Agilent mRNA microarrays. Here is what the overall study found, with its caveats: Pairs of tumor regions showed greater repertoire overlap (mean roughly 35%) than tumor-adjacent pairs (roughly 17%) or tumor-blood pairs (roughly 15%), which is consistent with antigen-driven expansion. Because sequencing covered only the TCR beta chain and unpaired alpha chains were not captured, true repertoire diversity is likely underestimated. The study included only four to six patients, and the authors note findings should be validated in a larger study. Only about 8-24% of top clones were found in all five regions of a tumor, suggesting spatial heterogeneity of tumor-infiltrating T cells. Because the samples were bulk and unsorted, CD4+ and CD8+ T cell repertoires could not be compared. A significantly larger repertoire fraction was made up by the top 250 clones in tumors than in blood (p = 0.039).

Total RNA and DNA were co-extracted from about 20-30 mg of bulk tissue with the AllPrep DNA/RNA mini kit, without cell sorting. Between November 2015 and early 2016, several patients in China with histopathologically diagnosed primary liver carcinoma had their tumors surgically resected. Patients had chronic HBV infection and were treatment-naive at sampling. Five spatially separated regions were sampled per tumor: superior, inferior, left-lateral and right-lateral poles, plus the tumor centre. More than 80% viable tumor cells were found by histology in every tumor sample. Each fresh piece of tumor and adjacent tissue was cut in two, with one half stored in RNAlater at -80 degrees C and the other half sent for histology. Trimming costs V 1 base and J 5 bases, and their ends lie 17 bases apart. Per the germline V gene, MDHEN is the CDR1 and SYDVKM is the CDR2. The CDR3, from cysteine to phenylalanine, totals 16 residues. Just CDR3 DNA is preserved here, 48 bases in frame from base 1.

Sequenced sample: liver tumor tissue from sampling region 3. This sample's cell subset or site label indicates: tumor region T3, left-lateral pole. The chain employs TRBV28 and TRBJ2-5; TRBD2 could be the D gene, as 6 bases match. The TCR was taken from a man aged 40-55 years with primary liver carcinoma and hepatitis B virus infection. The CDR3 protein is CASSLYLAELGETQYF. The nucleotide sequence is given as TGTGCCAGCAGTTTATACTTAGCGGAATTGGGGGAGACCCAGTACTTC.